This record covers a single T cell receptor (beta chain). The record originates from a study of shared T cell receptors in the human thymus. V was cut by 0 bases and J by 4 bases, with 15 bases left in between. The CDR3 spans 16 residues. CDR1 and CDR2 from the germline V gene are LGHNA and YSLEER. The method was immunoSEQ multiplex PCR; TCRdb's version includes in-frame clones alone and lacks a portion of them. Of hundreds of thousands of clones in the sample, around 78% were seen once. Separately, the same data were catalogued under a study of human thymus T cells. That study reports: Thymus tissue was removed during corrective cardiac surgery. In thymic and blood repertoires alike, V and J usage looked biased.

Specimen: thymocytes. The gene calls are TRBV4-3 and TRBJ1-2; D gene ambiguous. The clonotype originates from a boy in the first two years of life with a congenital heart defect. CDR3 bases: TGCGCCAGCAGCCAAGATATTGGGGAGGAGAGCTATGGCTACACCTTC. Protein product: CASSQDIGEESYGYTF.